The 6 T cell receptor beta chains listed next were all sequenced from one sample in a study of blood T cells in healthy people across ages (dated by TCRdb to the mid-2010s). Libraries were made using 5' RACE. Sequencing relied on an Illumina HiSeq 2500. The second PCR ran for about 6 to 12 cycles and used a J-beta primer mix along with a sample-barcoded 5' primer. Using fastp at Q25 and MiXCR, TCRdb reprocessed the public reads and kept productive beta chains. When rows share a CDR3 protein, they turn into one entry using the most common DNA and genes. This sample holds about 1,500,000 distinct CDR3 sequences; roughly 27% were observed only once. Less than 9.5% of the sample goes to the ten largest clones. Material for sequencing was blood. The receptors stem from a woman in her twenties or thirties in good health.

This clonotype occurred many times. The chain links TRBV6-6 to TRBJ2-7, with D possibly matching TRBD1 (5 bases). The CDR3 runs 15 residues. The V and J ends lost 6 bases and 8 bases respectively, with 23 bases between them. Per germline, CDR1 MNHNY and CDR2 SVGAGI (reference sequence). The DNA of the CDR3 is TGTGCCAGCAGCCCTCAGGGAAACACCTATTCCAAGCAGTACTTC. It specifies CASSPQGNTYSKQYF.

There are many counts of this clonotype. The genes are TRBV6-6 and TRBJ2-1; 10 positions agree with TRBD2. CDR1 and CDR2 from the germline V gene are MNHNY and SVGAGI (reference sequence). V shed 0 bases, J shed 10 bases, and the junction held 9 bases outside the gene matches. CDR3 length: 16 residues. Written as DNA, the CDR3 is TGTGCCAGCAGTTACTCGATCCTAGCGGGAGACTGGGAGCAGTTCTTC. It translates to CASSYSILAGDWEQFF.

For this clonotype: This may come from a read error, since a much larger clone is one base off. The chain joins TRBV7-6 to TRBJ2-5, with 15 bases matching TRBD2. This CDR3 has 17 amino acids. CDR1 is SGHVS, CDR2 FNYEAQ, per germline. This chain's CDR3 is CASSLAGGTSGRNEQYF. CDR3 bases: TGTGCCAGCAGCCTAGCCGGTGGGACTAGCGGGAGGAATGAGCAGTACTTC.

This clonotype appeared once. In DNA form, the CDR3 reads TGTGCCAGCAGGGGGGTGGCCACTAATGAAAAACTGTTTTTT. This encodes CASRGVATNEKLFF. This chain connects TRBV6-5 to TRBJ1-4; D is possibly TRBD1 (5 bases). Germline-derived CDR1 and CDR2 are MNHEY and SVGAGI. This CDR3 is 14 amino acids long. V lost 6 bases and J lost 2, with 10 bases in between.

In this sample, this clonotype turned up a few times. The chain employs TRBV5-1 and TRBJ2-5; TRBD1 is a possible D gene (6 bases). In germline, CDR1 is SGHRS, CDR2 YFSETQ. This CDR3 has 15 amino acids. V shed 5 bases and J shed 7 bases, with 21 bases lying between them. CDR3 DNA sequence: TGCGCCAGCAGTGGGTACGACAGGCCGACCGGGACCCAGTACTTC. This gives the protein CASSGYDRPTGTQYF.

The sample holds a few counts of this clonotype. This sequence joins TRBV5-1 and TRBJ2-7, with 7 bases aligning to TRBD1. The CDR3 has 16 residues. Germline values: CDR1 SGHRS, CDR2 YFSETQ. Trimming at V came to 4 bases and at J to 2 bases, leaving 12 bases not matched to a gene. The DNA of the CDR3 is TGCGCCAGCAGCATCACGACAGGGTTCAGGGCCTACGAGCAGTACTTC. It yields the protein CASSITTGFRAYEQYF.